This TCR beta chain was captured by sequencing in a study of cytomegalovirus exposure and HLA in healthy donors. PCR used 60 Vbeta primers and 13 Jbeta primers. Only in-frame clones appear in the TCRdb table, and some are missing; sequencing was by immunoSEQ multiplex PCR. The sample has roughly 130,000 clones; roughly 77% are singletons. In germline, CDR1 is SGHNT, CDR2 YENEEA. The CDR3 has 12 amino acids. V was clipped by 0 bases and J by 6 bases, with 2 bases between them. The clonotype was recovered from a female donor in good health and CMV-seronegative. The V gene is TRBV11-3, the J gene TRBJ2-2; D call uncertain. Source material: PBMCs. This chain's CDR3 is CASSLDAGELFF. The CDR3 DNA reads TGTGCCAGCAGCTTAGACGCCGGGGAGCTGTTTTTT.